The 16 T cell receptor beta chains listed next were all sequenced from one sample in a study of blood T cell repertoires in COVID-19. Libraries were prepared by immunoSEQ multiplex PCR; TCRdb keeps only in-frame clonotypes and omits some of them. The sample contains a few hundred thousand clones, 88% of which appear only once. Source material: PBMCs or T cells enriched from blood (not recorded which). These TCRs come from an older woman in a cohort exposed to, infected with or recovered from COVID-19 (not recorded which).

V is TRBV24-1 and J is TRBJ2-2; TRBD1 matches at 9 bases. V was clipped by 10 bases and J by 3 bases; unmatched bases: 2. In germline, CDR1 is KGHDR, CDR2 SFDVKD. The CDR3 spans 13 residues. The CDR3 sequence: CATDRGDTGELFF. The CDR3 bases are TGTGCCACAGACAGGGGGGACACCGGGGAGCTGTTTTTT.

This sequence joins TRBV29-1 and TRBJ2-7; the D gene is possibly TRBD2 (6 bases). V dropped 4 bases and J dropped 3 bases, with 13 bases sitting between them. The CDR3 is 13 residues long. Germline assignment: CDR1 SQVTM and CDR2 ANQGSEA. The CDR3 reads CSVGGGGHYEQYF. The CDR3, as DNA: TGCAGCGTTGGGGGAGGCGGGCACTACGAGCAGTACTTC.

The chain uses TRBV19 and TRBJ2-3; a weak D match, TRBD1 (6 bases). Per the germline V gene, CDR1 is LNHDA and CDR2 is SQIVND (reference sequence). Trimming shortened V by 5 bases and J by 10 bases, and 16 bases separated the two germline ends. The CDR3 consists of 13 residues. In nucleotides, the CDR3 is TGTGCCAGTAGTCGACAGGATTCTCAATCGCAGTATTTT. This gives the protein CASSRQDSQSQYF.

The chain carries TRBV18 and TRBJ2-2, with D possibly being TRBD1 (7 bases). The CDR3 runs 17 residues. Germline V CDR1 and CDR2: KGHSH, LQKENI. V dropped 2 bases and J dropped 0 bases, with 13 bases sitting between them. CDR3: CASSPKRGTANTGELFF. The CDR3 nucleotides are TGTGCCAGCTCACCAAAGCGCGGGACAGCGAACACCGGGGAGCTGTTTTTT.

The rearrangement links TRBV20-1 to TRBJ2-7, with 8 positions matching TRBD2. The CDR3 length is 11 residues. Germline-derived CDR1 and CDR2 are DFQATT and SNEGSKA (reference sequence). The junction had 1 base not matched to a gene; V was cut back by 3 bases and J by 6 bases. CDR3 nucleotide sequence: TGCAGTGCTAGCCGGGGGGGCGAGCAGTACTTC. Its protein is CSASRGGEQYF.

This clone was counted a few times. The chain links TRBV7-2 to TRBJ1-5; D unresolved. The CDR3 is 13 amino acids. Germline CDR1 reads SGHTA; CDR2 reads FQGNSA. The CDR3 bases are TGTGCAAGTAGAGGGCAGACCAATCAGCCCCAGCATTTT. It yields the protein CASRGQTNQPQHF.

This clone was observed a single time. J is TRBJ2-7 and V is TRBV3-1 (or the pseudogene TRBV3-2), with a possible D match to TRBD1 (6 bases). The CDR3 loop spans 14 amino acids. CDR1 LGHDT and CDR2 YNNKEL come from the germline V gene (reference sequence). Deletions cut 3 bases from V and 4 bases from J, with 13 bases between. The CDR3 DNA is TGTGCCAGCAGCCACAGGGGCCCCTTTTACGAGCAGTACTTC. Amino acid sequence: CASSHRGPFYEQYF.

There are a few counts of this clone. This chain links TRBV19 with TRBJ2-1, with TRBD1 matching over 8 bases. The CDR3 has 16 residues. Germline V gene data show CDR1 as LNHDA and CDR2 as SQIVND (reference sequence). Germline trimming cut 6 bases from V and 5 bases from J; bases unmatched to any gene: 12. DNA for the CDR3: TGTGCCAGTAGACCTCAAGACAGGGGTAGGGACAATGAGCAGTTCTTC. Its translation: CASRPQDRGRDNEQFF. Using reference TRBV19 and TRBJ2-1 for the parts outside the CDR3, the full variable domain is DGGITQSPKYLFRKEGQNVTLSCEQNLNHDAMYWYRQDPGQGLRLIYYSQIVNDFQKGDIAEGYSVSREKKESFPLTVTSAQKNPTAFYLCASRPQDRGRDNEQFFGPGTRLTVL.

V and J are TRBV28 and TRBJ2-7, with 9 bases lining up with TRBD2. Germline CDR1 MDHEN, CDR2 SYDVKM. With 8 bases clipped from V and 7 bases from J, the junction kept 3 bases outside the gene matches. The CDR3 loop spans 11 amino acids. DNA of the CDR3: TGTGCCAGCGCGGGAGGGGGAGAGCAGTACTTC. Translation gives CASAGGGEQYF.

This chain joins TRBV7-8 and TRBJ2-1; TRBD2 agrees at 9 bases. The CDR3 runs to 19 residues. V lost 4 bases to trimming and J lost 7 bases; unmatched junction nucleotides: 20. Per the germline V gene, CDR1 is SGHVS and CDR2 is FQNEAQ. CDR3 nucleotides: TGTGCCAGCAGCTCTAGCAACCCGACTATAGCGGGAGACAGGAATGAGCAGTTCTTC. As protein: CASSSSNPTIAGDRNEQFF.

The rearrangement joins TRBV5-1 to TRBJ2-1; TRBD1 aligns across 7 bases. V gave up 4 bases and J gave up 10 bases; unmatched junction bases: 8. The CDR3 loop spans 13 amino acids. Germline-derived CDR1 and CDR2 are SGHRS and YFSETQ. The CDR3 here is CASSQGDRGEQFF. The CDR3 coding sequence is TGCGCCAGCAGCCAAGGGGACAGAGGAGAGCAGTTCTTC.

This clone has only one observation. This chain links TRBV2 with TRBJ2-5, with a tentative D call TRBD2 (7 bases). Germline V gene lookup returns CDR1 SNHLY and CDR2 FYNNEI. V dropped 0 bases and J dropped 2 bases, with 25 bases sitting between them. There are 20 residues in the CDR3. CDR3 residues: CASSEALLAGASSGQETQYF. The DNA of the CDR3 is TGTGCCAGCAGTGAAGCGCTTCTCGCGGGGGCGTCAAGCGGTCAAGAGACCCAGTACTTC. Full variable domain (missing parts from reference TRBV2 and TRBJ2-5): EPEVTQTPSHQVTQMGQEVILRCVPISNHLYFYWYRQILGQKVEFLVSFYNNEISEKSEIFDDQFSVERPDGSNFTLKIRSTKLEDSAMYFCASSEALLAGASSGQETQYFGPGTRLLVL.

The genes are TRBV28 and TRBJ1-5; D remains ambiguous. The CDR3 extends over 16 amino acids. Germline V gene lookup returns CDR1 MDHEN and CDR2 SYDVKM. V gave up 5 bases and J gave up 2 bases, with 16 bases separating them. Here the CDR3 DNA reads TGTGCCAGCAGTGACGGGGTGTGGAGGGGCAATCAGCCCCAGCATTTT. Protein: CASSDGVWRGNQPQHF.

The chain couples TRBV6-5 to TRBJ2-3, with a tentative D call TRBD1 (6 bases). Germline assignment: CDR1 MNHEY and CDR2 SVGAGI. The length of the CDR3 is 15 residues. V dropped 6 bases and J dropped 0 bases, with 13 bases sitting between them. This CDR3 is CASRARDTSTDTQYF. The CDR3 DNA sequence: TGTGCCAGCAGGGCCCGGGACACCAGCACAGATACGCAGTATTTT.

The V gene is TRBV27, the J gene TRBJ2-3, with TRBD2 matching 14 bases. This CDR3 has 18 amino acids. With V trimmed by 3 bases and J by 1 base, 6 bases remained unmatched. Looked up from germline, CDR1 is MNHEY and CDR2 is SMNVEV (reference sequence). As DNA, the CDR3 is TGTGCCAGCAGTTTTCGACTAGCGGGAGGGCGGGGCACAGATACGCAGTATTTT. Its protein is CASSFRLAGGRGTDTQYF.

The rearrangement uses TRBV7-3 and TRBJ2-2, with D unresolved. Looked up from germline, CDR1 is SGHTA and CDR2 is FQGTGA. The V end was cut by 2 bases, the J end by 2 bases, with 15 bases between. This CDR3 contains 17 residues. As DNA, the CDR3 is TGTGCCAGCAGCTTATCGGGTAGCCGGTCAAACACCGGGGAGCTGTTTTTT. This codes for CASSLSGSRSNTGELFF.